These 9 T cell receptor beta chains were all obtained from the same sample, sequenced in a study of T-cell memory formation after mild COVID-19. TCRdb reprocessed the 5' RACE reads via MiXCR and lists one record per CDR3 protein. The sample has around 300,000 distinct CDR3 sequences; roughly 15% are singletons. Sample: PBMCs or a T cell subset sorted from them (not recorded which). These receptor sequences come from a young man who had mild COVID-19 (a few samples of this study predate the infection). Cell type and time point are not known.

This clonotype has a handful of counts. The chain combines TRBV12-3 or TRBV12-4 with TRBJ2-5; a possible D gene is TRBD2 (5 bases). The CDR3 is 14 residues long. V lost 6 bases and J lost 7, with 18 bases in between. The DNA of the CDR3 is TGTGCCAGCAGCCTCAGCGGTACTTGGGGGACCCAGTACTTC. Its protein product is CASSLSGTWGTQYF.

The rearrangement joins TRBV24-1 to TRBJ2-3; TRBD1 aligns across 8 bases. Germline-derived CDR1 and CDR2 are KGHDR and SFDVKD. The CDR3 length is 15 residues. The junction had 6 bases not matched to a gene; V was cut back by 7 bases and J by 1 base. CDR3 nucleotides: TGTGCCACCAGCGCGACAGGGGACGGCACAGATACGCAGTATTTT. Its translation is CATSATGDGTDTQYF.

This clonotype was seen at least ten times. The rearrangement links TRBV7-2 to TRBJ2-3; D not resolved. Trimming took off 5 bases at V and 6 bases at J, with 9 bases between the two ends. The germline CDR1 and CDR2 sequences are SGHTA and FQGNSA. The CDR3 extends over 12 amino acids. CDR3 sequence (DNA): TGTGCCAGCAGCCCCGCCTCGGATACGCAGTATTTT. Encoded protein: CASSPASDTQYF.

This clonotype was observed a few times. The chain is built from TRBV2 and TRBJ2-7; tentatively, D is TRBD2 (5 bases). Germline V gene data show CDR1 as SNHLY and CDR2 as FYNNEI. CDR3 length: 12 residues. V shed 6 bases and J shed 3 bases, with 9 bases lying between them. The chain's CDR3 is CASRKGVYEQYF. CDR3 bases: TGTGCCAGCAGGAAGGGAGTCTACGAGCAGTACTTC.

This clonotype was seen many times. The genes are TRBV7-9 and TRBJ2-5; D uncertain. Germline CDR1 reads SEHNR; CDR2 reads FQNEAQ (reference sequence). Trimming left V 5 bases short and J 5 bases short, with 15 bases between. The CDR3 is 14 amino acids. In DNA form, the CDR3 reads TGTGCCAGCAGCCCGATTTTGATGGGGGAGACCCAGTACTTC. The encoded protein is CASSPILMGETQYF.

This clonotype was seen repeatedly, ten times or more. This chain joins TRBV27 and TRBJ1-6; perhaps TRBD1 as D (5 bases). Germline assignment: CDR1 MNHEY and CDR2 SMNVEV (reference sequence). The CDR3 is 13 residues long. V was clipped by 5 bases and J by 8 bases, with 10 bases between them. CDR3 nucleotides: TGTGCCAGCAGTCACACACAGGATTCACCCCTCCACTTT. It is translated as CASSHTQDSPLHF.

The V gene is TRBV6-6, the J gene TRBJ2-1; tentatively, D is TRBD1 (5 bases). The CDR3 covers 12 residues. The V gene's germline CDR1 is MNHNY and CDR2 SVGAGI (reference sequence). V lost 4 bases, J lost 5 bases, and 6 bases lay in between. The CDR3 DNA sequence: TGTGCCAGCAGTTTGACAGACAATGAGCAGTTCTTC. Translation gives CASSLTDNEQFF.

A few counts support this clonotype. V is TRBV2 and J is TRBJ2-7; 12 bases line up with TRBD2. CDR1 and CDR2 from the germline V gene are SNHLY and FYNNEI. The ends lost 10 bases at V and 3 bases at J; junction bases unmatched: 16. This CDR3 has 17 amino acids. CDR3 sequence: CAISSGTSGRRIYEQYV. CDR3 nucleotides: TGTGCCATCTCGTCCGGGACTAGCGGGCGGAGGATCTACGAGCAGTACGTC.

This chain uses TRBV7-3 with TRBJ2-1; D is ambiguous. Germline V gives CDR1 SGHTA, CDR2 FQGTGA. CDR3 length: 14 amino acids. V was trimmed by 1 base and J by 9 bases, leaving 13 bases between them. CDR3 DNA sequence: TGTGCCAGCAGCTTAAGCCTAACAAAGCCTGAGCAGTTCTTC. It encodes CASSLSLTKPEQFF.